This TCR beta chain was sequenced for a study of shared clonotypes between healthy human individuals. Turning to the study itself: The cohort comprised a couple of women and three men. Their ages spanned 18 to 49 years. Overall study results and limits: Investigators expected sequencing depth to affect clonotype sharing among donors. Non-shared clonotypes showed lower generation probabilities than clonotypes common to all four donors.

About this clone: The antigen is undetermined.

Here immunoSEQ multiplex PCR was the method, and the copy in TCRdb shows in-frame clones only, minus some. The sample shows 2 million to 3 million clones, 93% of them seen only once. Trimming shortened V by 6 bases and J by 1 base, and 9 bases separated the two germline ends. Germline values: CDR1 MNHEY, CDR2 SMNVEV (reference sequence). This CDR3 region has 13 residues. Sample: naive CD4+ T cells from PBMCs. Subset given: CD45RA+ positively selected. The receptor was isolated from a man younger than 35 in good health. Some clones in this sample may be carry-over from other donors' samples. The chain joins TRBV27 to TRBJ1-1; possibly TRBD1 for D (5 bases). The CDR3 loop is CASRSRANTEAFF. The CDR3 nucleotides are TGTGCCAGCAGATCCAGGGCGAACACTGAAGCTTTCTTT.